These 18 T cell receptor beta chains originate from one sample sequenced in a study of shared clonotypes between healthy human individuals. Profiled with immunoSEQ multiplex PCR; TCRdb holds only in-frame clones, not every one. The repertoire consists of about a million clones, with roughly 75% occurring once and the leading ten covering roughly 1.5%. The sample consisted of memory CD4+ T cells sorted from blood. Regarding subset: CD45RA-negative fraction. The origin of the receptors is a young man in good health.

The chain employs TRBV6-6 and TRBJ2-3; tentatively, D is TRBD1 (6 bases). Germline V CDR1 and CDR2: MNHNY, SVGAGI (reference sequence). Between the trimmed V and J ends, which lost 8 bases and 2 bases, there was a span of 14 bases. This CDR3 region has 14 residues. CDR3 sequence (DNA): TGTGCCAGCCAAAAGGGACAAAACACAGATACGCAGTATTTT. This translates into CASQKGQNTDTQYF.

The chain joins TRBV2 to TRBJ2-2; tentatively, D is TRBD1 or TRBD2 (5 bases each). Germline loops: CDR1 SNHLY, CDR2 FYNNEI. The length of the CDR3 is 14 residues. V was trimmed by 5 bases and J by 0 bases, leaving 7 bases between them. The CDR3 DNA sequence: TGTGCCAGCAGTCAGGGACCGAACACCGGGGAGCTGTTTTTT. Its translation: CASSQGPNTGELFF. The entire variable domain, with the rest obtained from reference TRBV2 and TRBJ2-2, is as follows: EPEVTQTPSHQVTQMGQEVILRCVPISNHLYFYWYRQILGQKVEFLVSFYNNEISEKSEIFDDQFSVERPDGSNFTLKIRSTKLEDSAMYFCASSQGPNTGELFFGEGSRLTVL.

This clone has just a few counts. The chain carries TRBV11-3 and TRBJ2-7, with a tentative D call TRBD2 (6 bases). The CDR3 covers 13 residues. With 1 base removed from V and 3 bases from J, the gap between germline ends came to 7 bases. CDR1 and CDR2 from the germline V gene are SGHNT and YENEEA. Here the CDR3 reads CASSLGEVYEQYF. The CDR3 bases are TGTGCCAGCAGCTTAGGGGAGGTCTACGAGCAGTACTTC.

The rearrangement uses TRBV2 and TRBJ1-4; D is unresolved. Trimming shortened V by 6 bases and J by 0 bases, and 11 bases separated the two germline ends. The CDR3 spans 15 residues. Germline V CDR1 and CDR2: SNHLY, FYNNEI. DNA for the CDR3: TGTGCCAGCAGGCGGGAGTATTCAACTAATGAAAAACTGTTTTTT. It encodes CASRREYSTNEKLFF.

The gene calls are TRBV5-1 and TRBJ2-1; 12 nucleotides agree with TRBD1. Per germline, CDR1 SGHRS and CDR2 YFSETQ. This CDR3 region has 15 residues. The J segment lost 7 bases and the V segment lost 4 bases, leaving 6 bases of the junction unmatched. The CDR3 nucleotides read TGCGCCAGCAGCCCGGGACAGGGGGCACAGAATGAGCAGTTCTTC. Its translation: CASSPGQGAQNEQFF.

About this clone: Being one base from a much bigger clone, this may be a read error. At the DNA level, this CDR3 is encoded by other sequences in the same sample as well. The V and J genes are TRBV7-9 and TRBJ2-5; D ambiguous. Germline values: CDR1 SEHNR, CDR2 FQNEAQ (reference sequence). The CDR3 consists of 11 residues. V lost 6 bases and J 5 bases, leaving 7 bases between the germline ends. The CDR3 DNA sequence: TGTGCCAGCAGTTCCTTGGAGACCCAGTACTTC. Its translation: CASSSLETQYF.

CDR3 coding DNA: TGTGCCAGCAGCCGAGGACGGTCAGGGTCACAGACCCAGTACTTC. As protein: CASSRGRSGSQTQYF. The chain recombines TRBV7-2 with TRBJ2-5; D may be TRBD1 (5 bases). There are 15 residues in the CDR3. Germline assignment: CDR1 SGHTA and CDR2 FQGNSA. V lost 5 bases, J lost 6 bases, and 19 bases lay in between.

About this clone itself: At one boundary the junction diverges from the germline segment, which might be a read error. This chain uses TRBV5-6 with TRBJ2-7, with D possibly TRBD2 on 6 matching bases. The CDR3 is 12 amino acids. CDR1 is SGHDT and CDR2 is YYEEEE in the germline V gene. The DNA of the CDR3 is TGTGCCAGCAGCTTGGGGAGGGTCGGGGGAGGCTTC. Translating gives CASSLGRVGGGF.

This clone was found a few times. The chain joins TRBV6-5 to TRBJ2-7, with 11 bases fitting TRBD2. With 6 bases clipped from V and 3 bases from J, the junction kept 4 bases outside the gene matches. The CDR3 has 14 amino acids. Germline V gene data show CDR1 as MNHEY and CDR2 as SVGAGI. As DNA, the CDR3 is TGTGCCAGCAGAACTAGCGGGGGATTCTACGAGCAGTACTTC. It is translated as CASRTSGGFYEQYF.

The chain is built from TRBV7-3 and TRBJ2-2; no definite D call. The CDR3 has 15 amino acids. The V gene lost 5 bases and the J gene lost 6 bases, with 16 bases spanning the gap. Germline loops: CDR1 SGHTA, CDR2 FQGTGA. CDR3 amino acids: CASSPGWQEAGELFF. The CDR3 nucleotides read TGTGCCAGCAGCCCGGGCTGGCAGGAAGCCGGGGAGCTGTTTTTT.

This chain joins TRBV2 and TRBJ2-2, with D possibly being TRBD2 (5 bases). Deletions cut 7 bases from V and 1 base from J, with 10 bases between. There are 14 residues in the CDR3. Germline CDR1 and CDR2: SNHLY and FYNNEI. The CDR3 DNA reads TGTGCCAGCAAAGTCGGAGGGAACACCGGGGAGCTGTTTTTT. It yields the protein CASKVGGNTGELFF.

The CDR3 sequence is CASSLYFGPQGGYGYTF. CDR3 DNA: TGTGCCAGCAGCTTATACTTCGGACCACAGGGGGGGTATGGCTACACCTTC. The chain employs TRBV11-2 and TRBJ1-2, with 8 bases identical to TRBD1. The junction had 13 bases not matched to a gene; V was cut back by 2 bases and J by 5 bases. The V gene's germline CDR1 is SGHAT and CDR2 FQNNGV. The CDR3 consists of 17 residues. The variable domain in full, with the rest retrieved from reference TRBV11-2 and TRBJ1-2, is EAGVAQSPRYKIIEKRQSVAFWCNPISGHATLYWYQQILGQGPKLLIQFQNNGVVDDSQLPKDRFSAERLKGVDSTLKIQPAKLEDSAVYLCASSLYFGPQGGYGYTFGSGTRLTVV.

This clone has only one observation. As DNA, the CDR3 is TGTGCCAGCAGTGTCGGGCCAGGAGGACTACAACTTGAGCAGTTCTTC. Protein product: CASSVGPGGLQLEQFF. The chain uses TRBV27 and TRBJ2-1; a weak D match, TRBD2 (6 bases). CDR1 is MNHEY, CDR2 SMNVEV, per germline (reference sequence). This CDR3 is built from 16 residues. The ends were cut back, 5 bases at V and 9 bases at J, with 23 bases in the middle.

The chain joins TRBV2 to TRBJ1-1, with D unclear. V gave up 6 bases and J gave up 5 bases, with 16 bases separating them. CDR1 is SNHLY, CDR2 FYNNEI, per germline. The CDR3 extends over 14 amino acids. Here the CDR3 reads CASRPIGGQTEAFF. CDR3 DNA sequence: TGTGCCAGCAGGCCCATAGGAGGGCAAACTGAAGCTTTCTTT.

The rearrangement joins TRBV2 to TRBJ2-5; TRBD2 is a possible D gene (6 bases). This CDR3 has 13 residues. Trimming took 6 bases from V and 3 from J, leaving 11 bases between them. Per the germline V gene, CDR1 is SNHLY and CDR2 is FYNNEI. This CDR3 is CASREWGEETQYF. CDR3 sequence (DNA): TGTGCCAGCAGGGAGTGGGGGGAAGAGACCCAGTACTTC. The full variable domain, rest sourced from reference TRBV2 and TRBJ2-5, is EPEVTQTPSHQVTQMGQEVILRCVPISNHLYFYWYRQILGQKVEFLVSFYNNEISEKSEIFDDQFSVERPDGSNFTLKIRSTKLEDSAMYFCASREWGEETQYFGPGTRLLVL.

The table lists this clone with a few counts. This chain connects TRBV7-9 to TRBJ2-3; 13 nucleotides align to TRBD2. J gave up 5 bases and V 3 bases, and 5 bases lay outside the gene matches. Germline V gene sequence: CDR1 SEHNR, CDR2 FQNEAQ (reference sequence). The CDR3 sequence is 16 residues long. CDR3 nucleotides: TGTGCCAGCAGCTTCAGACTAGCGGGAGGAGGAGATACGCAGTATTTT. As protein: CASSFRLAGGGDTQYF.

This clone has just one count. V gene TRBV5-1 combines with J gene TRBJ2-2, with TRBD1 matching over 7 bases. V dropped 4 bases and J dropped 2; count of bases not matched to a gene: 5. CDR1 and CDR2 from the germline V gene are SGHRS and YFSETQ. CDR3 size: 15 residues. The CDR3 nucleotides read TGCGCCAGCAGCAGACAGGGAGAAAACACCGGGGAGCTGTTTTTT. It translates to CASSRQGENTGELFF.

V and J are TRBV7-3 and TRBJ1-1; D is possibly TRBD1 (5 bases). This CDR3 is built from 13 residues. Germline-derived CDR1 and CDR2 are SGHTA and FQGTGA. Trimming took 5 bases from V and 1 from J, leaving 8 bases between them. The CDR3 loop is CASSTQENTEAFF. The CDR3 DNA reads TGTGCCAGCAGCACACAGGAGAACACTGAAGCTTTCTTT.